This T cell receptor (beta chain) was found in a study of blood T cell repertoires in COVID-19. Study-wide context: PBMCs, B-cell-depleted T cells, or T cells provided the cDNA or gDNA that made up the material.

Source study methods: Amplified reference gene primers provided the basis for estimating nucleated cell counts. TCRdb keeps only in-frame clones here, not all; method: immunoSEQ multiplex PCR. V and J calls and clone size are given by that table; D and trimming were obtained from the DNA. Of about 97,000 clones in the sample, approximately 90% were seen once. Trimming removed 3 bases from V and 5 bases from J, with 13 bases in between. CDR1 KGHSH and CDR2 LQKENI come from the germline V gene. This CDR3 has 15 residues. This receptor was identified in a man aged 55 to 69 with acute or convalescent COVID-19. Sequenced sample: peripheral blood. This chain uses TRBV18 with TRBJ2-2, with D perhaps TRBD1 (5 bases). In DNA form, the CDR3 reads TGTGCCAGCTCACCGATACAGGAGCCAACCGGGGAGCTGTTTTTT. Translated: CASSPIQEPTGELFF.